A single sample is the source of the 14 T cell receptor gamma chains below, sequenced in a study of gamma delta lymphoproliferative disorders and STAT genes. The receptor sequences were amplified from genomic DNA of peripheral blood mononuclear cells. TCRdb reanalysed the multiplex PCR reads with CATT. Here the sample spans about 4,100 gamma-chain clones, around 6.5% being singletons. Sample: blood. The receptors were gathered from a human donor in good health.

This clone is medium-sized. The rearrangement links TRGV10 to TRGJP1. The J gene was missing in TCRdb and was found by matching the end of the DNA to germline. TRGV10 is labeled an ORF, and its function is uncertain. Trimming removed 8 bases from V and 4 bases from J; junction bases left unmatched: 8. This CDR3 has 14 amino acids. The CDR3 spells CAAWDPNTGWFKIF. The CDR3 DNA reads TGTGCTGCGTGGGATCCAAACACTGGTTGGTTCAAGATATTT.

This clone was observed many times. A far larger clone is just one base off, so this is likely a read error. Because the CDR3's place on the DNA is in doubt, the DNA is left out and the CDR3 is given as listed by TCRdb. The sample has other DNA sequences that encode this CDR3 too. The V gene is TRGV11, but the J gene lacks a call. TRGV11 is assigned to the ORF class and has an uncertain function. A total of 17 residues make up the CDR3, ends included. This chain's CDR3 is CTTVPVRSSQGGFKKLF.

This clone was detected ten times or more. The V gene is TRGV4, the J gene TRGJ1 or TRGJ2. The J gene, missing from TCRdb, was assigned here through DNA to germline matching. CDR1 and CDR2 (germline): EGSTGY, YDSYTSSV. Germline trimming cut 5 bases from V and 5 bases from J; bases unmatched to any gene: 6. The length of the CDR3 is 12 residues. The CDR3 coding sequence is TGTGCCACCTGGGGTCAGCATTATAAGAAACTCTTT. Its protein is CATWGQHYKKLF.

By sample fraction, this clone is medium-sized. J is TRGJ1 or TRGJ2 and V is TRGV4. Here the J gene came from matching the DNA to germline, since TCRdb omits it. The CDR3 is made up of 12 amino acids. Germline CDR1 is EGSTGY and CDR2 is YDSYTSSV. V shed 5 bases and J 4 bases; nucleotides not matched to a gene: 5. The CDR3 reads CATWARYYKKLF. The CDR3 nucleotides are TGTGCCACCTGGGCCCGGTATTATAAGAAACTCTTT.

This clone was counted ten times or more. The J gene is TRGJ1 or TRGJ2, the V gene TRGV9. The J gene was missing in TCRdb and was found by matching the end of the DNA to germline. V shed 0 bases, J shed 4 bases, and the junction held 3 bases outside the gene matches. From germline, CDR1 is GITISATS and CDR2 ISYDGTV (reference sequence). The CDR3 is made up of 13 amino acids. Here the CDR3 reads CALWEVEYYKKLF. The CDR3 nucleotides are TGTGCCTTGTGGGAGGTGGAGTATTATAAGAAACTCTTT.

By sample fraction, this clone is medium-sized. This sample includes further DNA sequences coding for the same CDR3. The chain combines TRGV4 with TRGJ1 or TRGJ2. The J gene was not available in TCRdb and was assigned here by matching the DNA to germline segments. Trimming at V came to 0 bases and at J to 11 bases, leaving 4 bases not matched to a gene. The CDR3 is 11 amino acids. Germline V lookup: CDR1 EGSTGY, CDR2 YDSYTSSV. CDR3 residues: CATWDGREKLF. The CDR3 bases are TGTGCCACCTGGGATGGGCGGGAGAAACTCTTT.

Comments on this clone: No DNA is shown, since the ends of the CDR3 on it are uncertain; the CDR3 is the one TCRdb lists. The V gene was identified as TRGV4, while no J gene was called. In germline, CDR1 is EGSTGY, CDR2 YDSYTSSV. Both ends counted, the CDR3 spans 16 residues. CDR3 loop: CATWPRLSSLAVEQHF.

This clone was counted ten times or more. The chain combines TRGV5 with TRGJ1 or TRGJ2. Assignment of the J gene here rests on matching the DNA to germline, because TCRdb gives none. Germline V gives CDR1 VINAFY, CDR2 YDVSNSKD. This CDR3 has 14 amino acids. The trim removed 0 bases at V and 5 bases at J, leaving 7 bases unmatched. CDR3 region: CATWDRRVDYKKLF. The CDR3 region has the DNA TGTGCCACCTGGGACAGGCGGGTGGATTATAAGAAACTCTTT.

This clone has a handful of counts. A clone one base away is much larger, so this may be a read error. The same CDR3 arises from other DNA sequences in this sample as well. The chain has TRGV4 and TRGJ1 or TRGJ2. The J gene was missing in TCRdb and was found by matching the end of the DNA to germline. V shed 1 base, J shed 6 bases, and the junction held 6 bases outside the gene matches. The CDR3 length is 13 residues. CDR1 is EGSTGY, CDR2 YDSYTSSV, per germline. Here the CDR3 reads CATWDGRSYKKLF. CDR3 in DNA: TGTGCCACCTGGGATGGACGGAGTTATAAGAAACTCTTT.

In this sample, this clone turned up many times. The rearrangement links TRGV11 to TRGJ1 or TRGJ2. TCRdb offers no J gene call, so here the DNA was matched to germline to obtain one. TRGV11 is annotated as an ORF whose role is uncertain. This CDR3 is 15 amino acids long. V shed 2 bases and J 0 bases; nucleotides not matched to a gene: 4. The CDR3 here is CACWIRLVNYYKKLF. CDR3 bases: TGTGCCTGCTGGATTAGGCTCGTGAATTATTATAAGAAACTCTTT.

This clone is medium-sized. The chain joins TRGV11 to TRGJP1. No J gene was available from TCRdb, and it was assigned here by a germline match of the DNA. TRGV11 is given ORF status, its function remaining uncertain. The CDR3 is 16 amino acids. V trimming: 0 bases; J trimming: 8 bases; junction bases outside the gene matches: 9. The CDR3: CACWIRHVIGGWFKIF. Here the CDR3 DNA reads TGTGCCTGCTGGATTAGGCACGTAATAGGAGGTTGGTTCAAGATATTT.

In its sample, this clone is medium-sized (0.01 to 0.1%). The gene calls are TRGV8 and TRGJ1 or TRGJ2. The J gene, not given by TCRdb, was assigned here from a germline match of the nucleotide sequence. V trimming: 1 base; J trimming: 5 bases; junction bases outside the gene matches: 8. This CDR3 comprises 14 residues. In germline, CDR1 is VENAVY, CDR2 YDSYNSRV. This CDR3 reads CATWDRRTNYKKLF. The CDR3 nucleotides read TGTGCCACCTGGGATAGAAGGACCAATTATAAGAAACTCTTT.

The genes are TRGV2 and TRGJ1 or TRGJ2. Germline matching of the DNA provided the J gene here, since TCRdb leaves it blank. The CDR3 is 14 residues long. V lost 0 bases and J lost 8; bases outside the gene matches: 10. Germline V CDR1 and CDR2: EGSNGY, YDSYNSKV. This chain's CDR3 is CATWDGLGPHKKLF. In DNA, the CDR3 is TGTGCCACCTGGGACGGGCTTGGGCCTCATAAGAAACTCTTT.

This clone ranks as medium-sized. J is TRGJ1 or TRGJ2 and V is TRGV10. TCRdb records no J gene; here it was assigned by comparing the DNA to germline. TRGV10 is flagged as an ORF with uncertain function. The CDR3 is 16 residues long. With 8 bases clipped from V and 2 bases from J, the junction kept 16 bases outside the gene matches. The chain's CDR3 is CAAWDNPYTYYYKKLF. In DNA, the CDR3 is TGTGCTGCGTGGGATAATCCTTACACCTATTATTATAAGAAACTCTTT.